The 14 T cell receptor beta chains presented below share a single source sample, sequenced in a study of shared clonotypes between healthy human individuals. Method: immunoSEQ multiplex PCR; TCRdb's copy keeps in-frame clones and lacks some. The sample comprises 450,000 to 600,000 clones, roughly 85% of which are singletons, and 10% to 15% rests with the top ten. The sample taken for sequencing was PBMCs. The receptor set was obtained from a woman in her 40s in good health. Some clones in this sample may be carry-over from other donors' samples.

The V and J genes are TRBV11-2 and TRBJ2-5; possible D gene TRBD1, 6 bases. Trimming took 2 bases from V and 1 from J, leaving 14 bases between them. This CDR3 comprises 16 residues. Germline values: CDR1 SGHAT, CDR2 FQNNGV. The chain's CDR3 is CASSLSGAGPQETQYF. DNA of the CDR3: TGTGCCAGCAGCTTATCAGGGGCAGGACCCCAAGAGACCCAGTACTTC. The full variable domain, completed using reference TRBV11-2 and TRBJ2-5, is EAGVAQSPRYKIIEKRQSVAFWCNPISGHATLYWYQQILGQGPKLLIQFQNNGVVDDSQLPKDRFSAERLKGVDSTLKIQPAKLEDSAVYLCASSLSGAGPQETQYFGPGTRLLVL.

The chain uses TRBV19 and TRBJ1-2, with D perhaps TRBD1 (5 bases). This CDR3 region has 14 residues. Trimming shortened V by 6 bases and J by 5 bases, and 16 bases separated the two germline ends. Germline loops: CDR1 LNHDA, CDR2 SQIVND (reference sequence). The CDR3 reads CASSVRGEDYGYTF. CDR3 in DNA: TGTGCCAGTAGCGTACGGGGGGAGGATTATGGCTACACCTTC.

V usage is TRBV6-6 and J usage is TRBJ2-1, with TRBD2 matching over 7 bases. The CDR3 is 14 residues long. With 6 bases clipped from V and 2 bases from J, the junction kept 4 bases outside the gene matches. CDR1 is MNHNY, CDR2 SVGAGI, per germline (reference sequence). The CDR3 protein is CASSRGGAYNEQFF. The CDR3 nucleotides read TGTGCCAGCAGCCGTGGGGGGGCCTACAATGAGCAGTTCTTC.

This clone was seen once. The rearrangement uses TRBV28 and TRBJ1-4; 9 bases are a match to TRBD1. Losses at the gene ends were 5 bases for V and 8 bases for J; bases not matched to a gene: 6. This CDR3 contains 14 residues. The germline gives CDR1 MDHEN, CDR2 SYDVKM. CDR3 sequence (DNA): TGTGCCAGCAGTGTACAGGGGGCGTACGAAAAACTGTTTTTT. The encoded protein is CASSVQGAYEKLFF.

The chain uses TRBV7-3 and TRBJ2-2, with TRBD1 as a possible D gene (6 bases). The germline gives CDR1 SGHTA, CDR2 FQGTGA. The V end lost 5 bases, the J end lost 5 bases, and 9 bases lay between the germline ends. The CDR3 contains 13 residues. For the CDR3, the DNA is TGTGCCAGCAGCCTGGGGGCAACCGGGGAGCTGTTTTTT. Translating it yields CASSLGATGELFF.

Turning to this clone: The same CDR3 can be traced to other DNA sequences in this sample. The chain is built from TRBV6-5 and TRBJ2-1; 13 nucleotides match TRBD2. The CDR3 extends over 15 amino acids. Per germline, CDR1 MNHEY and CDR2 SVGAGI. V gave up 6 bases and J gave up 2 bases; unmatched junction bases: 1. CDR3 protein: CASRTSGRAYNEQFF. The CDR3 region has the DNA TGTGCCAGCAGAACTAGCGGGAGGGCCTACAATGAGCAGTTCTTC.

The V gene is TRBV4-1, the J gene TRBJ2-7; 7 bases are a match to TRBD2. The CDR3 is 15 amino acids. V trimming: 4 bases; J trimming: 0 bases; junction bases outside the gene matches: 6. The germline V gene has CDR1 MGHRA and CDR2 YSYEKL. CDR3 sequence reads: CASSRASGISYEQYF. The CDR3 DNA is TGCGCCAGCAGCCGGGCTAGCGGTATCTCCTACGAGCAGTACTTC.

The J gene is TRBJ1-1, the V gene TRBV7-2; the D gene is possibly TRBD1 (6 bases). The ends were cut back, 2 bases at V and 3 bases at J, with 10 bases in the middle. Germline CDR1 and CDR2: SGHTA and FQGNSA. The CDR3 consists of 14 residues. The CDR3 is CASSLQGKDTEAFF. The CDR3 coding sequence is TGTGCCAGCAGCTTACAGGGGAAGGACACTGAAGCTTTCTTT.

This rearrangement joins TRBV30 to TRBJ2-7; TRBD1 is a possible D gene (6 bases). The CDR3 loop spans 13 amino acids. V dropped 4 bases and J dropped 3 bases, with 13 bases sitting between them. CDR1 is GTSNPN and CDR2 is SVGIG in the germline V gene (reference sequence). In nucleotides, the CDR3 is TGTGCCTGGAACCGGGACACCTACTACGAGCAGTACTTC. Its protein is CAWNRDTYYEQYF.

V usage is TRBV11-2 and J usage is TRBJ2-2; the D gene is possibly TRBD1 (5 bases). This CDR3 contains 15 residues. CDR1 is SGHAT, CDR2 FQNNGV, per germline. Trimming shortened V by 3 bases and J by 5 bases, and 13 bases separated the two germline ends. The CDR3 sequence: CASSFLKGKTGELFF. The DNA of the CDR3 is TGTGCCAGCAGCTTTTTAAAGGGGAAGACCGGGGAGCTGTTTTTT.

The J gene is TRBJ2-5, the V gene TRBV14; 11 bases are a match to TRBD2. The CDR3 totals 15 residues. Germline assignment: CDR1 SGHDN and CDR2 FVKESK. V trimming: 4 bases; J trimming: 5 bases; junction bases outside the gene matches: 6. CDR3 sequence reads: CASSLPLAGVETQYF. The CDR3 DNA reads TGTGCCAGCAGCCTGCCACTAGCGGGAGTGGAGACCCAGTACTTC. Full variable domain (outside the CDR3, taken from reference TRBV14 and TRBJ2-5): EAGVTQFPSHSVIEKGQTVTLRCDPISGHDNLYWYRRVMGKEIKFLLHFVKESKQDESGMPNNRFLAERTGGTYSTLKVQPAELEDSGVYFCASSLPLAGVETQYFGPGTRLLVL.

The V and J genes are TRBV28 and TRBJ1-2, with a tentative D call TRBD1 (5 bases). From germline, CDR1 is MDHEN and CDR2 SYDVKM. This CDR3 is 13 amino acids long. The V end was cut by 3 bases, the J end by 7 bases, with 12 bases between. The CDR3 here is CASSLGGVSGYTF. The CDR3 DNA sequence: TGTGCCAGCAGTTTGGGGGGGGTTAGTGGCTACACCTTC.

The chain carries TRBV5-1 and TRBJ2-1, with 8 bases lining up with TRBD2. The V gene end was trimmed by 4 bases and the J gene end by 4 bases; junction bases not matched to a gene: 7. The germline V gene has CDR1 SGHRS and CDR2 YFSETQ. This CDR3 is 15 amino acids long. The CDR3 protein is CASSPSGSHYNEQFF. The CDR3 nucleotides read TGCGCCAGCAGCCCGAGCGGGAGCCATTACAATGAGCAGTTCTTC.

The chain joins TRBV30 to TRBJ1-4; 7 bases match TRBD1. CDR1 GTSNPN and CDR2 SVGIG come from the germline V gene (reference sequence). V lost 4 bases and J lost 7; bases outside the gene matches: 6. This CDR3 spans 13 amino acids. The CDR3 DNA reads TGTGCCTGGACCCCGGGACAGACTGAAAAACTGTTTTTT. This sequence encodes CAWTPGQTEKLFF.